Following are 24 T cell receptor beta chains from one sample sequenced in a study of blood T cell repertoires in COVID-19. The method was immunoSEQ multiplex PCR; TCRdb's version includes in-frame clones alone and lacks a portion of them. In the table there are fewer than 150,000 clones, 80% to 90% of which are singletons. Input material: peripheral blood. The receptors were sampled from a woman aged 45-65 years with active or convalescent COVID-19.

This chain uses TRBV28 with TRBJ2-5; 8 bases agree with TRBD2. This CDR3 has 14 residues. Trimming at V came to 7 bases and at J to 6 bases, leaving 10 bases not matched to a gene. Germline V gives CDR1 MDHEN, CDR2 SYDVKM. In DNA form, the CDR3 reads TGTGCCAGCACCTCTACGGGGGGGCGAAAGACCCAGTACTTC. This gives the protein CASTSTGGRKTQYF.

CDR3 bases: TGTGCCAGCAGCTGGGGAGGCAGGGGGCTGGACGAGCAGTACTTC. This codes for CASSWGGRGLDEQYF. The chain carries TRBV5-8 and TRBJ2-7, with 8 bases lining up with TRBD1. The ends lost 3 bases at V and 5 bases at J; junction bases unmatched: 10. The CDR3 is made up of 15 amino acids. CDR1 SGHTS and CDR2 YDEGEE come from the germline V gene.

This chain joins TRBV5-1 and TRBJ1-2; the match to TRBD1 covers 7 bases. V gave up 0 bases and J gave up 3 bases; unmatched junction bases: 5. Germline-derived CDR1 and CDR2 are SGHRS and YFSETQ. CDR3 length equals 15 residues. The CDR3 loop reads CASSLATGVDYGYTF. The DNA for the CDR3 is TGCGCCAGCAGCTTGGCCACAGGGGTGGACTATGGCTACACCTTC.

The rearrangement joins TRBV18 to TRBJ1-1, with TRBD1 identical over 8 bases. The V gene end was trimmed by 4 bases and the J gene end by 5 bases; junction bases not matched to a gene: 9. The CDR3 sequence is 15 residues long. The V gene's germline CDR1 is KGHSH and CDR2 LQKENI. The CDR3 bases are TGTGCCAGCTCACGAGTTACAGGGGGGAGTACTGAAGCTTTCTTT. This codes for CASSRVTGGSTEAFF.

The V and J genes are TRBV6-1 and TRBJ2-7, with D possibly matching TRBD2 (5 bases). V lost 3 bases and J lost 0, with 9 bases in between. CDR3 length: 14 amino acids. The germline gives CDR1 MNHNS, CDR2 SASEGT. Written as DNA, the CDR3 is TGTGCCAGCAGTGATCCGACTAACTCCTACGAGCAGTACTTC. Translating it yields CASSDPTNSYEQYF.

The V gene is TRBV27, the J gene TRBJ2-7, with D possibly matching TRBD2 (5 bases). Trimming stripped 6 bases from V and 3 bases from J, with 9 bases between. The CDR3 length is 12 residues. From germline, CDR1 is MNHEY and CDR2 SMNVEV (reference sequence). The CDR3 is CASRGRYYEQYF. The CDR3, as DNA: TGTGCCAGCAGGGGGAGATACTACGAGCAGTACTTC.

CDR3 DNA sequence: TGCAGTGCTAGTACGGGAGTAGGGAATGAGCAGTTCTTC. As protein: CSASTGVGNEQFF. The rearrangement links TRBV20-1 to TRBJ2-1; possibly TRBD2 for D (6 bases). This CDR3 has 13 amino acids. Germline loops: CDR1 DFQATT, CDR2 SNEGSKA (reference sequence). The ends were cut back, 3 bases at V and 7 bases at J, with 13 bases in the middle.

The V call is TRBV7-9, the J call TRBJ2-1, with D possibly matching TRBD2 (6 bases). The CDR3 consists of 14 residues. V was pared by 5 bases and J by 4 bases, with 12 bases between. Germline-derived CDR1 and CDR2 are SEHNR and FQNEAQ (reference sequence). The CDR3, as DNA: TGTGCCAGCAGCGACCGGGGGAGGTACAATGAGCAGTTCTTC. It yields the protein CASSDRGRYNEQFF.

V and J are TRBV7-2 and TRBJ2-1; no firm D call. In germline, CDR1 is SGHTA, CDR2 FQGNSA. V was clipped by 2 bases and J by 0 bases, with 8 bases between them. The CDR3 sequence is 15 residues long. The CDR3 loop is CASSLSRSSYNEQFF. The CDR3 DNA is TGTGCCAGCAGCTTAAGTAGGAGCTCCTACAATGAGCAGTTCTTC.

V is TRBV6-6 and J is TRBJ1-1, with D hard to call. The ends were cut back, 2 bases at V and 6 bases at J, with 13 bases in the middle. From germline, CDR1 is MNHNY and CDR2 SVGAGI (reference sequence). CDR3 length: 14 amino acids. The CDR3 bases are TGTGCCAGCAGTTACCCAGAGGACGGGGCTGAAGCTTTCTTT. Translating gives CASSYPEDGAEAFF.

The chain employs TRBV28 and TRBJ2-7; 8 nucleotides align to TRBD2. The junction had 10 bases not matched to a gene; V was cut back by 6 bases and J by 0 bases. The germline V gene encodes CDR1 MDHEN and CDR2 SYDVKM. The CDR3 covers 16 residues. The CDR3 loop is CASSPVRLAGSYEQYF. DNA of the CDR3: TGTGCCAGCAGCCCTGTGCGGCTAGCGGGCTCCTACGAGCAGTACTTC.

This clone showed up just once. The chain carries TRBV28 and TRBJ2-3; TRBD2 agrees at 9 bases. This CDR3 spans 17 amino acids. The germline V gene encodes CDR1 MDHEN and CDR2 SYDVKM. V lost 4 bases, J lost 2 bases, and 10 bases stayed unmatched. CDR3 region: CASSSSSSGEITDTQYF. The CDR3 region has the DNA TGTGCCAGCAGTTCGAGTTCTAGCGGGGAAATCACAGATACGCAGTATTTT.

The V call is TRBV3-1 (or the pseudogene TRBV3-2), the J call TRBJ2-7; maybe TRBD1 (6 bases). The V end lost 4 bases, the J end lost 0 bases, and 10 bases lay between the germline ends. The germline V gene has CDR1 LGHDT and CDR2 YNNKEL (reference sequence). This CDR3 has 14 amino acids. The CDR3 DNA reads as TGTGCCAGCAGCCCTCAGGGGTACTCCTACGAGCAGTACTTC. Translating it yields CASSPQGYSYEQYF.

This chain connects TRBV24-1 to TRBJ2-1; TRBD2 matches 12 bases. Per the germline V gene, CDR1 is KGHDR and CDR2 is SFDVKD. This CDR3 region has 14 residues. V gave up 8 bases and J gave up 7 bases; unmatched junction bases: 5. CDR3: CATTGTSGSNEQFF. The DNA for the CDR3 is TGTGCCACCACCGGGACTAGCGGGTCTAATGAGCAGTTCTTC.

This clone appeared a single time. CDR3 loop: CASSPPMNNSPLHF. The CDR3 DNA follows: TGTGCCAGCAGCCCCCCTATGAATAATTCACCCCTCCACTTT. The rearrangement uses TRBV28 and TRBJ1-6; no firm D call. Trimming removed 6 bases at V and 5 bases at J, with 11 bases between. In germline, CDR1 is MDHEN, CDR2 SYDVKM. The CDR3 is made up of 14 amino acids.

The rearrangement joins TRBV5-1 to TRBJ2-5; D perhaps matches TRBD2 (5 bases). CDR3 length: 14 amino acids. Germline CDR1 is SGHRS and CDR2 is YFSETQ. V shed 4 bases and J shed 4 bases, with 14 bases lying between them. The CDR3 nucleotides are TGCGCCAGCAGCCAAGCCGGGATTCTAGAGACCCAGTACTTC. Translating it yields CASSQAGILETQYF.

In DNA, the CDR3 is TGTGCCAGCAGCTTAGGAGCGGGAGGGCGGAACGAGCAGTACTTC. Its translation is CASSLGAGGRNEQYF. This chain connects TRBV7-2 to TRBJ2-7, with TRBD2 identical over 10 bases. CDR1 is SGHTA and CDR2 is FQGNSA in the germline V gene. CDR3 length equals 15 residues. J gave up 5 bases and V 1 base, and 5 bases lay outside the gene matches.

The chain joins TRBV30 to TRBJ2-2; TRBD1 might be the D (6 bases). The length of the CDR3 is 16 residues. Trimming stripped 0 bases from V and 3 bases from J, with 14 bases between. CDR1 and CDR2 from the germline V gene are GTSNPN and SVGIG (reference sequence). Written as DNA, the CDR3 is TGTGCCTGGAGTGTACAGGTGACAGGCGACACCGGGGAGCTGTTTTTT. This gives the protein CAWSVQVTGDTGELFF.

The chain joins TRBV2 to TRBJ1-1; 9 bases are a match to TRBD1. CDR3 size: 17 residues. Germline CDR1 SNHLY, CDR2 FYNNEI. V gave up 6 bases and J gave up 0 bases; unmatched junction bases: 11. In DNA form, the CDR3 reads TGTGCCAGCAGACCCGGGACAGGGCCTTTTATGAACACTGAAGCTTTCTTT. This gives the protein CASRPGTGPFMNTEAFF. Combining the CDR3 with reference TRBV2 and TRBJ1-1 gives the whole variable domain EPEVTQTPSHQVTQMGQEVILRCVPISNHLYFYWYRQILGQKVEFLVSFYNNEISEKSEIFDDQFSVERPDGSNFTLKIRSTKLEDSAMYFCASRPGTGPFMNTEAFFGQGTRLTVV.

The CDR3 nucleotides read TGTGCCAGCAGACCGGACAGGGTTGGCGAAAAACTGTTTTTT. Translated: CASRPDRVGEKLFF. This chain connects TRBV11-2 to TRBJ1-4, with 8 bases matching TRBD1. J lost 8 bases, V lost 6 bases, and 8 bases had no gene match. Germline values: CDR1 SGHAT, CDR2 FQNNGV. CDR3 size: 14 residues.

V and J are TRBV28 and TRBJ2-3, with 9 bases that match TRBD1. The CDR3 consists of 17 residues. Germline V gives CDR1 MDHEN, CDR2 SYDVKM. J was trimmed by 5 bases and V by 5 bases; bases with no gene match: 14. In DNA form, the CDR3 reads TGTGCCAGCAGTCTCATACCGGGACAGGGTGTAAAAGATACGCAGTATTTT. This codes for CASSLIPGQGVKDTQYF.

This chain connects TRBV3-1 (or the pseudogene TRBV3-2) to TRBJ2-7; 7 nucleotides align to TRBD1. This CDR3 comprises 14 residues. Germline assignment: CDR1 LGHDT and CDR2 YNNKEL (reference sequence). The V gene end was trimmed by 2 bases and the J gene end by 3 bases; junction bases not matched to a gene: 4. CDR3 loop: CASSQYPGGYEQYF. CDR3 nucleotide sequence: TGTGCCAGCAGCCAATACCCAGGGGGCTACGAGCAGTACTTC.

The chain is built from TRBV28 and TRBJ2-2; 8 bases line up with TRBD2. This CDR3 has 14 amino acids. Germline V gene sequence: CDR1 MDHEN, CDR2 SYDVKM. V lost 5 bases, J lost 6 bases, and 5 bases stayed unmatched. CDR3 residues: CASSPAGLAGELFF. CDR3 in DNA: TGTGCCAGCAGTCCGGCGGGACTAGCCGGGGAGCTGTTTTTT. The full variable domain, with the rest looked up from reference TRBV28 and TRBJ2-2, is DVKVTQSSRYLVKRTGEKVFLECVQDMDHENMFWYRQDPGLGLRLIYFSYDVKMKEKGDIPEGYSVSREKKERFSLILESASTNQTSMYLCASSPAGLAGELFFGEGSRLTVL.

This clone showed up just a few times. This chain connects TRBV10-3 to TRBJ1-1; possibly TRBD1 for D (5 bases). Looked up from germline, CDR1 is ENHRY and CDR2 is SYGVKD. The germline V and J ends were trimmed by 7 bases and 3 bases, with 15 bases remaining between them. This CDR3 is 14 amino acids long. This chain's CDR3 is CAITAGRRDTEAFF. CDR3 bases: TGTGCCATCACGGCGGGACGAAGAGACACTGAAGCTTTCTTT.